These T cell receptor beta chains were read from a single sample in a study of blood T cell repertoires in COVID-19. TCRdb keeps only in-frame clones here, not all; method: immunoSEQ multiplex PCR. The sample consists of about 230,000 clones, 85% to 90% of them appearing once. Source material: PBMCs or T cells enriched from blood (not recorded which). The receptor set was obtained from a woman aged 25 to 39 with acute COVID-19. Both conserved end residues are part of each CDR3. The D gene is left open where the match is weak. Clone size appears in some rows only: once, few, many, or a class for an expanded clone.

TRBD1,TRBJ1-2,TRBV7-8,.,CASSHGTGLNYGYTF,TGTGCCAGCAGCCACGGGACAGGCCTTAACTATGGCTACACCTTC
TRBD1,TRBJ2-5,TRBV11-3,.,CASSLRGGEETQYF,TGTGCCAGCAGCTTAAGAGGGGGCGAGGAGACCCAGTACTTC
.,TRBJ1-5,TRBV18,.,CASSPTGTVQPQHF,TGTGCCAGCTCACCCACAGGGACGGTTCAGCCCCAGCATTTT
.,TRBJ1-1,TRBV9,.,CASSSHSFPTEAFF,TGTGCCAGCAGCTCCCACTCCTTCCCCACTGAAGCTTTCTTT
TRBD1,TRBJ1-1,TRBV5-1,.,CASSGDRSNTEAFF,TGCGCCAGCAGCGGGGACAGATCAAACACTGAAGCTTTCTTT
.,TRBJ2-7,TRBV7-2,.,CASSFQEGRGGEQYF,TGTGCCAGCAGCTTCCAGGAAGGGAGAGGTGGCGAGCAGTACTTC
.,TRBJ2-7,TRBV6-5,.,CASSYSNQGRSYEQYF,TGTGCCAGCAGTTACTCGAACCAGGGAAGGTCCTACGAGCAGTACTTC
TRBD1,TRBJ2-7,TRBV7-6,once,CASSPYSGTVSYEQYF,TGTGCCAGCAGCCCCTACTCCGGGACAGTTTCCTACGAGCAGTACTTC
.,TRBJ1-1,TRBV12-3/TRBV12-4,.,CASSLTDPTLVF,TGTGCCAGCAGTTTGACAGACCCTACGTTAGTCTTT
.,TRBJ1-6,TRBV27,.,CATWEVWGSYNSPLHF,TGTGCCACCTGGGAGGTATGGGGCTCCTATAATTCACCCCTCCACTTT
TRBD2,TRBJ2-7,TRBV18,.,CASSPPSGGTYEQYF,TGTGCCAGCTCACCCCCTAGCGGGGGGACCTACGAGCAGTACTTC